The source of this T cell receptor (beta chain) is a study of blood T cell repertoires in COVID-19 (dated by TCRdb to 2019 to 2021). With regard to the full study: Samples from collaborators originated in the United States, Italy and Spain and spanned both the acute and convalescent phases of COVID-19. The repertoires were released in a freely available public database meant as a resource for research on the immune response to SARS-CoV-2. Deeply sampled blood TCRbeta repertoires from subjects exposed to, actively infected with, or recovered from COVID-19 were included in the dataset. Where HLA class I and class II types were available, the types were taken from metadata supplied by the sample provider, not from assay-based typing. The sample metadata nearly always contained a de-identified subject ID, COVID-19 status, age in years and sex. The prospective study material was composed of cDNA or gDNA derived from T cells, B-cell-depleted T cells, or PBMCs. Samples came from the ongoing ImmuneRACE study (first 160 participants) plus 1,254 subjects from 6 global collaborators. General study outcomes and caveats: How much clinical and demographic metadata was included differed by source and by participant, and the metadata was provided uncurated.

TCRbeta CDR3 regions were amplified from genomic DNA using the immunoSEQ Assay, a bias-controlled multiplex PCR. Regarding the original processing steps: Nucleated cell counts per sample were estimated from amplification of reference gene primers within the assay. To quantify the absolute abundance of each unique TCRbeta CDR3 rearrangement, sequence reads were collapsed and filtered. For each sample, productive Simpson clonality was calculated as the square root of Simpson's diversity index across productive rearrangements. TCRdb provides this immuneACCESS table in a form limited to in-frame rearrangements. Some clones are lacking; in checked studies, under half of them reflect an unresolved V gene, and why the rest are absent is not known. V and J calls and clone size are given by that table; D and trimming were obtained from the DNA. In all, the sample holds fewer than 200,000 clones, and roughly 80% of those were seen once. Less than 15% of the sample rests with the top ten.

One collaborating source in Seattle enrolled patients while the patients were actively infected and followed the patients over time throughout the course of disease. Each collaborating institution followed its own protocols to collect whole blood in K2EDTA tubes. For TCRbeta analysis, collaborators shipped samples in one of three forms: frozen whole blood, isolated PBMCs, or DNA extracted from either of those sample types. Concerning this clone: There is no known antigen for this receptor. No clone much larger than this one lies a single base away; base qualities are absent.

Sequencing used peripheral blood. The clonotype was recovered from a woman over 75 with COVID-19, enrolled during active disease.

The DNA sequence reads TGCAGTGGTGAGGACTACAATGAGCAGTTCTTC. This sequence encodes CSGEDYNEQFF. This chain is built from TRBV20-1 and TRBJ2-1; the D gene assignment is ambiguous. The germline V gene (reference sequence) supplies CDR1 DFQATT and CDR2 SNEGSKA. V is shortened by 7 bases, J by 3 bases, and the region joining them spans 7 bases. Inclusive of the bounding cysteine and phenylalanine, the CDR3 is 11 residues long. Only the CDR3 portion is preserved as DNA: 33 bases, with reading frame beginning at the first base.